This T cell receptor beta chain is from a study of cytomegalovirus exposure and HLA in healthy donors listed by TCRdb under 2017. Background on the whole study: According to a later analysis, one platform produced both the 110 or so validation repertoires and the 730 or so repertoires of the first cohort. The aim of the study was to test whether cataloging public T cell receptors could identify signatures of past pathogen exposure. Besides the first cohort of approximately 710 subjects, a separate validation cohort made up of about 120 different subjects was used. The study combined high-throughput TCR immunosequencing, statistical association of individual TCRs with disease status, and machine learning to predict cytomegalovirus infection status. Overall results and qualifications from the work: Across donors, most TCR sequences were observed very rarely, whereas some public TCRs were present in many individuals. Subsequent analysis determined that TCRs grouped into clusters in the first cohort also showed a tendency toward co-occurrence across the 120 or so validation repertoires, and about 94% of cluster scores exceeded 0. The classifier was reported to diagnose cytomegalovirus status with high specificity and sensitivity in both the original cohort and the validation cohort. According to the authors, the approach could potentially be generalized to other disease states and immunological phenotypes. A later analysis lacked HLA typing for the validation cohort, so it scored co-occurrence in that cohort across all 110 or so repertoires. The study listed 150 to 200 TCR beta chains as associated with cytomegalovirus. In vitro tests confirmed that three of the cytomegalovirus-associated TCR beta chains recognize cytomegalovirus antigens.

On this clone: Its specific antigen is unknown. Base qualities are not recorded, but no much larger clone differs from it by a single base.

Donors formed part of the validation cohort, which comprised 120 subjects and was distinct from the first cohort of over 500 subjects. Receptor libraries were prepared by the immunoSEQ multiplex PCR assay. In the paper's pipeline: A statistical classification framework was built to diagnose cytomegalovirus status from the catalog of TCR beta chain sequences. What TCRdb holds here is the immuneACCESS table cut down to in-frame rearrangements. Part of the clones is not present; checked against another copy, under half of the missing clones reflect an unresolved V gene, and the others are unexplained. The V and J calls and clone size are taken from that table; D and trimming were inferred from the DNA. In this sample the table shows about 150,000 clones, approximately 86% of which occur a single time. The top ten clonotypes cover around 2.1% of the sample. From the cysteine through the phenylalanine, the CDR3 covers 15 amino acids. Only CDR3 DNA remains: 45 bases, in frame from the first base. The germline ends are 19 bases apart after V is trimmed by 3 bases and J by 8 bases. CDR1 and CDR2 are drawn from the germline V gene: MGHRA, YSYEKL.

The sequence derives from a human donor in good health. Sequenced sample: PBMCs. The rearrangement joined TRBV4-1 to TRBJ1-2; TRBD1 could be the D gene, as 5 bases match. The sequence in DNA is TGCGCCAGCAGCCAGGGACTCTCCCTTAGTGAAGGCTACACCTTC. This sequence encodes CASSQGLSLSEGYTF.